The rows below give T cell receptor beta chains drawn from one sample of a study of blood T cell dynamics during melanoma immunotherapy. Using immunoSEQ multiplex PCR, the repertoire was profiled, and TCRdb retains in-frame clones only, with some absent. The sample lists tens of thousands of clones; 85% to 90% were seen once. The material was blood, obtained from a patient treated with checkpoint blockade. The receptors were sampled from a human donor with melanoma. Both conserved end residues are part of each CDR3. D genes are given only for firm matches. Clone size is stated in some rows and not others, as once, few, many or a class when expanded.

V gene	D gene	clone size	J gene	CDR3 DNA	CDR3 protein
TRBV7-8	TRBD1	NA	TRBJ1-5	TGTGCCAGCAGCTTTGAGCGTGCGGGACAGGGCAATCAGCCCCAGCATTTT	CASSFERAGQGNQPQHF
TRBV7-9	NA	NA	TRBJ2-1	TGTGCCAGCAGCTTCGAAATAGACAGCCGAGGGAACAATGAGCAGTTCTTC	CASSFEIDSRGNNEQFF
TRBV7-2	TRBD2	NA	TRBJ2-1	TGTGCCAGCAGCTTAGCAGCGGGACTAGGATACAATGAGCAGTTCTTC	CASSLAAGLGYNEQFF
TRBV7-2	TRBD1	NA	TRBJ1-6	TGTGCCAGCAGCGCCTACTCAGGGGGAAATTCACCCCTCCACTTT	CASSAYSGGNSPLHF
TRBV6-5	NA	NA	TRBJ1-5	TGTGCCAGCAGTTACTCGAGAATCCAGCCCCAGCATTTT	CASSYSRIQPQHF
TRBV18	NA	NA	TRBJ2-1	TGTGCCAGCTCACCACCGGACCTGAGCAATGAGCAGTTCTTC	CASSPPDLSNEQFF
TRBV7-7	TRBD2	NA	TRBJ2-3	TGTGCTAGCAGTATAAGCGGGGCTAGCACAGATACGCAGTATTTT	CASSISGASTDTQYF
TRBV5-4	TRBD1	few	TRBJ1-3	TGTGCCAGCAGCTTTGATCAGGGGGCGCGAGGAAACACCATATATTTT	CASSFDQGARGNTIYF
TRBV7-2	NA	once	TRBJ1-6	TGTGCCAGCAGCTTAGACTTAGGGCGGGGACCCCTCCACTTT	CASSLDLGRGPLHF
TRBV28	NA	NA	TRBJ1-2	TGTGCCAGCAGTTCAACCGACGGATTTAACTATGGCTACACCTTC	CASSSTDGFNYGYTF
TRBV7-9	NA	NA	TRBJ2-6	TGTGCCAGCAGCTTGGGGGCGAGCTCTGGGGCCAACGTCCTGACTTTC	CASSLGASSGANVLTF
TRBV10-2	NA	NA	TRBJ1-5	TGCGCCAGCAGCACAGGGAGAAATCAGCCCCAGCATTTT	CASSTGRNQPQHF
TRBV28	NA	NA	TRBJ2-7	TGTGCCAGCAGTTCTGGGACTGCCCCCTCCTACGAGCAGTACTTC	CASSSGTAPSYEQYF
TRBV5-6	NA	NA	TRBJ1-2	TGTGCCAGCAGCTTGGTCAGCCTTTCCTATGGCTACACCTTC	CASSLVSLSYGYTF
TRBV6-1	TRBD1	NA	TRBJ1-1	TGTGCCAGCAGTGAAAGTACAGGGGGTGGCACTGAAGCTTTCTTT	CASSESTGGGTEAFF
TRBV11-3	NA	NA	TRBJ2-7	TGTGCCAGCAGCCAAGGGGGTGTCGACGAGCAGTACTTC	CASSQGGVDEQYF
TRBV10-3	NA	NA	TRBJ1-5	TGTGCCATCAGTGGAATTGGGGGGGGCAATCAGCCCCAGCATTTT	CAISGIGGGNQPQHF
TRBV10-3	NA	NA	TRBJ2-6	TGTGCCATCAGTGACTCGCGGGATACTGGGGCCAACGTCCTGACTTTC	CAISDSRDTGANVLTF
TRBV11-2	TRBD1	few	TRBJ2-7	TGTGCCAGCGGTGGGGACAGGGTACCCTACGAGCAGTACTTC	CASGGDRVPYEQYF
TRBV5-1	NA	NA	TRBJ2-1	TGCGCCAGCAGCTTGGGCGGGACGAGCTCCTACAATGAGCAGTTCTTC	CASSLGGTSSYNEQFF
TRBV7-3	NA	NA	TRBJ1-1	TGTGCCAGCAGCCCTCGGGGGGGCTGGACTGAAGCTTTCTTT	CASSPRGGWTEAFF
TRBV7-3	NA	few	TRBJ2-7	TGTGCCAGCAGCCTGGGCCTTGACTACGAGCAGTACTTC	CASSLGLDYEQYF
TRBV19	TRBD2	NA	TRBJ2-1	TGTGCCAGTAGTTCCCAGGTGAGCGGGGATTACAATGAGCAGTTCTTC	CASSSQVSGDYNEQFF
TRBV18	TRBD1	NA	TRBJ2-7	TGTGCCAGCTCGGTGGACAGGACCTACGAGCAGTACTTC	CASSVDRTYEQYF
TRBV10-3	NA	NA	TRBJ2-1	TGTGCCATCAACGGACCCTACAATGAGCAGTTCTTC	CAINGPYNEQFF
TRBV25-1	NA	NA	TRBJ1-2	TGTGCCAGCAGTGAAGGGGGGGCCAGGGGCTATGGCTACACCTTC	CASSEGGARGYGYTF
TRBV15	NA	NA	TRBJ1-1	TGTGCCACCAGCAGAGAGGGTTACACTGAAGCTTTCTTT	CATSREGYTEAFF
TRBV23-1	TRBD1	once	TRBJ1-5	TGCGCCAGCAGTCATGCCGACAGGGGGCAGTCAAATCAGCCCCAGCATTTT	CASSHADRGQSNQPQHF
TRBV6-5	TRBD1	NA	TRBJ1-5	TGTGCCAGCAGTTATCTTACAGGGGATCAGCCCCAGCATTTT	CASSYLTGDQPQHF
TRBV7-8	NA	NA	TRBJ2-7	TGTGCCAGCAGCTGGTCTGGCTCCTACGAGCAGTACTTC	CASSWSGSYEQYF
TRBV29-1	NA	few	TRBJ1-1	TGCAAAACCCGGGATCCTGAAGCTTTCTTT	CKTRDPEAFF
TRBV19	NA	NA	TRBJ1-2	TGTGCCAGTAAAGGGCCTGGGGCGCGACCTAACTATGGCTACACCTTC	CASKGPGARPNYGYTF
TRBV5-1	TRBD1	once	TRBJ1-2	TGCGCCAGCAGCCCTGCGGGACAGAACTATGGCTACACCTTC	CASSPAGQNYGYTF
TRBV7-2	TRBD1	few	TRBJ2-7	TGTGCCAGCAGCTTATGGACAGGAACTGGCGAGCAGTACTTC	CASSLWTGTGEQYF
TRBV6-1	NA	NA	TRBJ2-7	TGTGCCAGCAGGATCCTCCGGGACACCTTGGAGCAGTACTTC	CASRILRDTLEQYF
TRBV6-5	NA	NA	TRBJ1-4	TGTGCCAGCAGTAAACAGGGTAATGAAAAACTGTTTTTT	CASSKQGNEKLFF
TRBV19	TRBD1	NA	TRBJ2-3	TGTGCCAGTAGGATGGGGGCAGGGGGCAGTAGCACAGATACGCAGTATTTT	CASRMGAGGSSTDTQYF
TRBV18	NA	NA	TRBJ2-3	TGTGCCAGCTCACCACAGCGAGCTGATACGCAGTATTTT	CASSPQRADTQYF
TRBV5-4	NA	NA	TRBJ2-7	TGTGCCAGCAGCTTGTGGGGCTACGAGCAGTACTTC	CASSLWGYEQYF
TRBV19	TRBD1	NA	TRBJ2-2	TGTGCCACAATGGACAGGGGGCCAACCACCGGGGAGCTGTTTTTT	CATMDRGPTTGELFF
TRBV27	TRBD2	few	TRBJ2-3	TGTGCCAGCAGTTTCTTATCAGCGGGAACAGATACGCAGTATTTT	CASSFLSAGTDTQYF
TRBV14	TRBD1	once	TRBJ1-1	TGTGCCAGCAGCCAAGATCTCCAGGGGGCGGGTACTGAAGCTTTCTTT	CASSQDLQGAGTEAFF
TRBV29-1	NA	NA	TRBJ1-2	TGCAGCGCCGGGGGGAGTTATGGCTACACCTTC	CSAGGSYGYTF
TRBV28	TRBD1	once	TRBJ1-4	TGTGCCAGCAGTTCACCGGCAGGGGGCTCTGAAAAACTGTTTTTT	CASSSPAGGSEKLFF
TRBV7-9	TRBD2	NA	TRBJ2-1	TGTGCCAGCAGCTCCTTTTCGCAAAGCGGGAGGTTCGGGAATGAGCAGTTCTTC	CASSSFSQSGRFGNEQFF
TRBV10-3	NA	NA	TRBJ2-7	TGTGCCATCAGTTATACCGGGACCGAATACGAGCAGTACTTC	CAISYTGTEYEQYF
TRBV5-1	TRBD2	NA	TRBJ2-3	TGCGCCAGCAGCTTGAGCCTAGCGGGGGGGACAGATACGCAGTATTTT	CASSLSLAGGTDTQYF
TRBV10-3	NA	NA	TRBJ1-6	TGTGCCATGCGTCCCGGGCAGAATAATTCACCCCTCCACTTT	CAMRPGQNNSPLHF
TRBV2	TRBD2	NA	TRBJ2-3	TGTGCCAGCAGTGAAGAGGGACTAGCGGGTGGTTATTTT	CASSEEGLAGGYF
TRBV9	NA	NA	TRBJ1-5	TGTGCCAGCAGCCATGGAGAGGGCAACAATCAGCCCCAGCATTTT	CASSHGEGNNQPQHF
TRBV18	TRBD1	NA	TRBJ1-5	TGTGCCAGCTCACCAGGGACTCAGGGGGCACGACAGCCCCAGCATTTT	CASSPGTQGARQPQHF
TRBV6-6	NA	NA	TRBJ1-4	TGTGCCAGCATAAGAGTAACTAATGAAAAACTGTTTTTT	CASIRVTNEKLFF
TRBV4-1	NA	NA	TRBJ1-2	TGCGCCAGCAGCCAAGAACCGGTTAACTATGGCTACACCTTC	CASSQEPVNYGYTF
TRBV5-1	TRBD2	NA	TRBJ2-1	TGCGCCAGCAGCCAAACTAGCGGGGGGACCCAGTTCTTC	CASSQTSGGTQFF
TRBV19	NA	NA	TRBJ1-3	TGTGCCAGTACCCTGGTAGGGACTGGAAACACCATATATTTT	CASTLVGTGNTIYF
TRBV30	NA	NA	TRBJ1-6	TGTGCCTGGAGTCGACAGTTTATGAATTCACCCCTCCACTTT	CAWSRQFMNSPLHF